Shown below are 29 T cell receptor beta chains from a single sample sequenced in a study of T cells expressing NK-cell markers. TCRdb re-called the 5' RACE reads and shows each CDR3 protein once, DNA omitted. The sample holds 250,000 or so distinct CDR3 sequences. Material: blood T cells: a sorted CD56 or NKG2C T cell subset, CD4+ or CD8+ T cells, or bulk PBMC T cells (not recorded which). All receptors come from a woman aged 18 to 75 in good health.

The V call is TRBV19, the J call TRBJ1-2; TCRdb reports TRBD1, a call that lacks DNA to check it against. The CDR3 length is 12 residues. Germline V gene data show CDR1 as LNHDA and CDR2 as SQIVND (reference sequence). This CDR3 reads CASSMFRDGYTF.

The chain uses TRBV5-1 and TRBJ2-1. CDR1 SGHRS and CDR2 YFSETQ come from the germline V gene. The CDR3 has 15 amino acids. CDR3 sequence: CASTEALSSYNEQFF.

CDR3 amino acids: CAISAGTGGNQPQHF. The V call is TRBV10-3, the J call TRBJ1-5; TCRdb returns TRBD1, unconfirmable since there is no DNA. CDR1 ENHRY and CDR2 SYGVKD come from the germline V gene. This CDR3 contains 15 residues.

The chain recombines TRBV5-1 with TRBJ2-3. Looked up from germline, CDR1 is SGHRS and CDR2 is YFSETQ. The CDR3 runs 16 residues. Here the CDR3 reads CASSLGGSSRTDTQYF.

The chain has TRBV5-1 and TRBJ1-6; TCRdb gives TRBD1 as the D gene, but with no DNA this cannot be confirmed. CDR1 SGHRS and CDR2 YFSETQ come from the germline V gene. The CDR3 runs to 18 residues. CDR3 loop: CASSLVHRVGSYNSPLHF.

This sequence joins TRBV28 and TRBJ1-2; TCRdb's D call of TRBD1 is untestable without DNA. In germline, CDR1 is MDHEN, CDR2 SYDVKM. The CDR3 totals 14 residues. CDR3: CASSPDRPDYGYTF.

CDR3 loop: CASSNRQGRWETQYF. The V call is TRBV11-2, the J call TRBJ2-5; as DNA is missing, the TRBD1 call by TCRdb cannot be tested. The CDR3 runs 15 residues. Per germline, CDR1 SGHAT and CDR2 FQNNGV.

CDR3 region: CASSPLGQGGFTEAFF. This chain joins TRBV18 and TRBJ1-1; TCRdb reports TRBD1, a call that lacks DNA to check it against. CDR1 KGHSH and CDR2 LQKENI come from the germline V gene. The CDR3 is made up of 16 amino acids. The full variable domain, with the rest looked up from reference TRBV18 and TRBJ1-1, is NAGVMQNPRHLVRRRGQEARLRCSPMKGHSHVYWYRQLPEEGLKFMVYLQKENIIDESGMPKERFSAEFPKEGPSILRIQQVVRGDSAAYFCASSPLGQGGFTEAFFGQGTRLTVV.

The chain couples TRBV20-1 to TRBJ1-4. The V gene's germline CDR1 is DFQATT and CDR2 SNEGSKA (reference sequence). The CDR3 loop spans 15 amino acids. The CDR3 sequence: CSARDNTQGWEKLFF.

The chain is built from TRBV12-3 or TRBV12-4 and TRBJ2-3; TCRdb outputs TRBD1, but without DNA this stays unchecked. The length of the CDR3 is 14 residues. CDR3 protein: CASSLDRPVDTQYF.

The rearrangement joins TRBV4-2 to TRBJ2-3. The CDR3 totals 15 residues. Per the germline V gene, CDR1 is LGHNA and CDR2 is YNFKEQ. This chain's CDR3 is CASSQVQPGTDTQYF.

The chain has TRBV4-3 and TRBJ1-4; TCRdb gives TRBD1 as the D gene, but with no DNA this cannot be confirmed. The V gene's germline CDR1 is LGHNA and CDR2 YSLEER. CDR3 size: 16 residues. CDR3 residues: CASSQDRAAANEKLFF.

The chain is built from TRBV6-5 and TRBJ1-2; no DNA is available, so the TRBD1 call from TCRdb remains unchecked. CDR1 is MNHEY, CDR2 SVGAGI, per germline. The CDR3 is 14 amino acids. The CDR3: CASSYPGQGGGYTF.

The V and J genes are TRBV12-3 or TRBV12-4 and TRBJ2-1; TCRdb gives TRBD1 as the D gene, but with no DNA this cannot be confirmed. This CDR3 is built from 16 residues. This chain's CDR3 is CASKVTGDWVGDEQFF.

The rearrangement uses TRBV4-3 and TRBJ2-3; without DNA, the TCRdb call of TRBD2 cannot be checked. Germline V gene lookup returns CDR1 LGHNA and CDR2 YSLEER. There are 17 residues in the CDR3. The chain's CDR3 is CASSQALSGASTDTQYF.

The chain links TRBV4-3 to TRBJ1-6; TCRdb calls TRBD1, which cannot be checked without DNA. The CDR3 extends over 13 amino acids. Germline V gene data show CDR1 as LGHNA and CDR2 as YSLEER. CDR3 region: CASSPQGDSPLHF.

The rearrangement joins TRBV29-1 to TRBJ2-7; the D call from TCRdb, TRBD1, cannot be confirmed without DNA. The germline CDR1 and CDR2 sequences are SQVTM and ANQGSEA. CDR3 length: 14 residues. The CDR3 loop is CSATTGAGGYEQYF.

V is TRBV11-1 and J is TRBJ2-3. The germline CDR1 and CDR2 sequences are SGHAT and FQDESV (reference sequence). The CDR3 has 13 amino acids. CDR3 region: CASSLPNTDTQYF.

The J gene is TRBJ2-1, the V gene TRBV15. This CDR3 is 13 amino acids long. Per germline, CDR1 LNHNV and CDR2 YYDKDF (reference sequence). CDR3: CATSRGIDNEQFF.

The V and J genes are TRBV5-1 and TRBJ2-1; TCRdb indicates TRBD2, and absent DNA this call remains unverified. The CDR3 has 15 amino acids. Germline V gene data show CDR1 as SGHRS and CDR2 as YFSETQ. The CDR3 sequence is CASSQSAGRAPEQFF.

This sequence joins TRBV7-9 and TRBJ1-1. The CDR3 length is 15 residues. Germline CDR1 and CDR2: SEHNR and FQNEAQ (reference sequence). CDR3 residues: CASSLGGLKNTEAFF.

CDR3 in amino acids: CASSGDSKVHGYTF. This chain connects TRBV7-9 to TRBJ1-2. The CDR3 length is 14 residues. From germline, CDR1 is SEHNR and CDR2 FQNEAQ (reference sequence). The full variable domain, rest sourced from reference TRBV7-9 and TRBJ1-2, is DTGVSQNPRHKITKRGQNVTFRCDPISEHNRLYWYRQTLGQGPEFLTYFQNEAQLEKSRLLSDRFSAERPKGSFSTLEIQRTEQGDSAMYLCASSGDSKVHGYTFGSGTRLTVV.

The chain couples TRBV7-2 to TRBJ1-4. This CDR3 has 14 residues. The germline CDR1 and CDR2 sequences are SGHTA and FQGNSA. CDR3 amino acids: CASSFEVANEKLFF.

The rearrangement uses TRBV7-3 and TRBJ2-1; TCRdb's D call of TRBD1 is untestable without DNA. The CDR3 has 13 amino acids. The V gene's germline CDR1 is SGHTA and CDR2 FQGTGA. Here the CDR3 reads CASSLGRDNEQFF.

The chain has TRBV5-1 and TRBJ1-4; the D call from TCRdb, TRBD1, cannot be confirmed without DNA. The germline gives CDR1 SGHRS, CDR2 YFSETQ. There are 15 residues in the CDR3. The CDR3 reads CASSLEGGEGEKLFF.

V and J are TRBV25-1 and TRBJ2-3; TCRdb returns TRBD2, unconfirmable since there is no DNA. This CDR3 is 15 amino acids long. Germline CDR1 MGHDK, CDR2 SYGVNS. The CDR3 loop reads CASSEFRDFTDTQYF.

V usage is TRBV20-1 and J usage is TRBJ2-3; TCRdb reports TRBD1, a call that lacks DNA to check it against. The CDR3 extends over 13 amino acids. Germline CDR1 DFQATT, CDR2 SNEGSKA (reference sequence). The CDR3 is CSAREPGLDTQYF.

This chain uses TRBV2 with TRBJ2-5; TCRdb calls TRBD1, which cannot be checked without DNA. CDR3 length: 14 residues. Germline V gene lookup returns CDR1 SNHLY and CDR2 FYNNEI. The CDR3 spells CASSVGTVLETQYF.

The rearrangement links TRBV6-2 or TRBV6-3 to TRBJ2-3; the D call from TCRdb, TRBD2, cannot be confirmed without DNA. The germline CDR1 and CDR2 sequences are MNHEY and SVGEGT. The CDR3 contains 15 residues. The CDR3 loop is CASSYSGARTDTQYF.